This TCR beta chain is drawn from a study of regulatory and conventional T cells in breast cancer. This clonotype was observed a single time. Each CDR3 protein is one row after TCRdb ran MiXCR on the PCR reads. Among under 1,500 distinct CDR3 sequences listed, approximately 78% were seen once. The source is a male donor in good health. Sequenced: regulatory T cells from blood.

CDR3 coding DNA: TGTGCCACCAGCAGTGCAGGGGCGGACACTGAAGCTTTCTTT. Translated, it gives CATSSAGADTEAFF. The chain employs TRBV15 and TRBJ1-1; D possibly corresponds to TRBD1 (6 bases). Germline V gene lookup returns CDR1 LNHNV and CDR2 YYDKDF (reference sequence). V was shortened by 3 bases and J by 3 bases, with 11 bases between the two germline ends. The CDR3 has 14 amino acids.